This T cell receptor (beta chain) was found in a study of graft-versus-host responses after intestinal transplantation. Study-level results: Some patients had graft-donor T cell macrochimerism, and their allografts showed high graft-versus-host to host-versus-graft clonal ratios. Ileal or blood samples showed some GvH clones first, and such clones were also found in recipient marrow.

Only in-frame clones appear in the TCRdb table, and some are missing; sequencing was by immunoSEQ multiplex PCR. The sample includes around 92,000 clones, around 86% seen only once; the top ten take almost 1.5%. This clone came up once. Its target is unknown. V was clipped by 2 bases and J by 3 bases, with 8 bases between them. The CDR3 consists of 14 residues. The V gene's germline CDR1 is MNHEY and CDR2 SVGAGI. The receptor's source is a human patient who received an intestinal transplant, so some T cells may come from the graft donor. Sequenced material: PBMCs, taken 255 days after intestinal transplant. The chain combines TRBV6-5 with TRBJ2-1; a weak D match, TRBD1 (6 bases). CDR3 in DNA: TGTGCCAGCAGTTACCGGGGACACTACAATGAGCAGTTCTTC. Residues: CASSYRGHYNEQFF.